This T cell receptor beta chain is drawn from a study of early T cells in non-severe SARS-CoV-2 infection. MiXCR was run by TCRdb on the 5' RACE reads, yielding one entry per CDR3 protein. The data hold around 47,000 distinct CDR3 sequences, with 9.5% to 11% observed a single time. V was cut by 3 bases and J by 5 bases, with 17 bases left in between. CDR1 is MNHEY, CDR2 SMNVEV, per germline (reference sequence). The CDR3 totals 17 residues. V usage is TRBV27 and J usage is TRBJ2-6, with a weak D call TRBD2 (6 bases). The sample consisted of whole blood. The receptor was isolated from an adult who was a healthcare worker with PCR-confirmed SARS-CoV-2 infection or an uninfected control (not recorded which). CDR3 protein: CASSLSPSGVRANVLTF. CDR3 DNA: TGTGCCAGCAGTTTGTCGCCCTCGGGGGTTAGGGCCAACGTCCTGACTTTC.